A single sample gave rise to the 26 T cell receptor beta chains below, sequenced in a study of CD8+ T cells in alopecia areata. Extracted RNA was reverse transcribed, and the resulting cDNA served as sequencing template. Method: immunoSEQ multiplex PCR; TCRdb's copy keeps in-frame clones and lacks some. The table has a few hundred thousand clones, about three fifths seen once. The treatment here: oral pan-JAK inhibitor, 5-10 mg twice daily. The material was CD4+ T cells sorted from blood, obtained around week 53, from a patient treated with tofacitinib. The receptor source for this set is a human donor with alopecia areata.

This clone was observed a single time. This rearrangement joins TRBV2 to TRBJ2-5; D remains unclear. Germline assignment: CDR1 SNHLY and CDR2 FYNNEI. V lost 4 bases and J lost 4, with 16 bases in between. The CDR3 covers 15 residues. CDR3 sequence: CASSVPGTMGETQYF. The CDR3, as DNA: TGTGCCAGCAGTGTCCCGGGCACGATGGGAGAGACCCAGTACTTC. The full variable domain, its missing parts supplied by reference TRBV2 and TRBJ2-5, is EPEVTQTPSHQVTQMGQEVILRCVPISNHLYFYWYRQILGQKVEFLVSFYNNEISEKSEIFDDQFSVERPDGSNFTLKIRSTKLEDSAMYFCASSVPGTMGETQYFGPGTRLLVL.

The CDR3 DNA sequence: TGTGCCTGGATAGGGGGAGGCTATGGCTACACCTTC. Translation gives CAWIGGGYGYTF. The J gene is TRBJ1-2, the V gene TRBV30, with a tentative D call TRBD1 (6 bases). This CDR3 has 12 residues. The germline V gene encodes CDR1 GTSNPN and CDR2 SVGIG (reference sequence). The V and J ends lost 4 bases and 4 bases respectively, with 10 bases between them.

V is TRBV29-1 and J is TRBJ1-1; D is unclear. CDR1 is SQVTM, CDR2 ANQGSEA, per germline. The CDR3 is 12 residues long. V lost 4 bases and J lost 5, with 11 bases in between. The CDR3 DNA reads TGCAGCGTTGGAGGGTCCTGGACTGAAGCTTTCTTT. This encodes CSVGGSWTEAFF. The full variable domain, with the rest looked up from reference TRBV29-1 and TRBJ1-1, is SAVISQKPSRDICQRGTSLTIQCQVDSQVTMMFWYRQQPGQSLTLIATANQGSEATYESGFVIDKFPISRPNLTFSTLTVSNMSPEDSSIYLCSVGGSWTEAFFGQGTRLTVV.

V is TRBV29-1 and J is TRBJ2-1; D might be TRBD2 (6 bases). Germline lookup yields CDR1 SQVTM and CDR2 ANQGSEA. Trimming removed 6 bases at V and 7 bases at J, with 13 bases between. This CDR3 is 12 amino acids long. DNA of the CDR3: TGCAGCGTCGGTTACCTAGCGAATGAGCAGTTCTTC. It encodes CSVGYLANEQFF.

The J gene is TRBJ1-1, the V gene TRBV6-5; tentatively, D is TRBD1 (6 bases). This CDR3 has 14 amino acids. Germline loops: CDR1 MNHEY, CDR2 SVGAGI. Trimming removed 9 bases from V and 4 bases from J, with 18 bases in between. CDR3 residues: CASVSIQGSTEAFF. In DNA form, the CDR3 reads TGTGCCAGTGTTTCTATCCAGGGGAGCACTGAAGCTTTCTTT.

The rearrangement links TRBV29-1 to TRBJ2-7; the D call may be TRBD1 or TRBD2 (5 bases each). The V gene's germline CDR1 is SQVTM and CDR2 ANQGSEA. Deletions cut 6 bases from V and 3 bases from J, with 15 bases between. There are 13 residues in the CDR3. CDR3 bases: TGCAGCGTGGGGGACGGAGGCAGCTACGAGCAGTACTTC. Encoded protein: CSVGDGGSYEQYF.

This sequence joins TRBV4-3 and TRBJ2-1; weak D call: TRBD1 (7 bases). The CDR3 totals 14 residues. V was pared by 2 bases and J by 8 bases, with 13 bases between. CDR1 and CDR2 (germline): LGHNA, YSLEER. CDR3 sequence reads: CASSQWRGRDEQFF. CDR3 in DNA: TGCGCCAGCAGCCAATGGAGGGGGCGCGATGAGCAGTTCTTC.

This chain links TRBV11-2 with TRBJ2-4; TRBD1 matches at 7 bases. The germline V gene has CDR1 SGHAT and CDR2 FQNNGV. The CDR3 runs to 18 residues. The ends lost 2 bases at V and 2 bases at J; junction bases unmatched: 12. CDR3 region: CASSLRPTGASSKNIQYF. CDR3 sequence (DNA): TGTGCCAGCAGCTTAAGGCCCACAGGGGCGAGTTCCAAAAACATTCAGTACTTC.

The V gene is TRBV5-1, the J gene TRBJ2-2; D unclear. This CDR3 comprises 14 residues. Germline V CDR1 and CDR2: SGHRS, YFSETQ. Trimming shortened V by 1 base and J by 2 bases, and 6 bases separated the two germline ends. CDR3 DNA: TGCGCCAGCAGCTTGACACGTAACACCGGGGAGCTGTTTTTT. This gives the protein CASSLTRNTGELFF.

This clone was picked up many times. The chain is built from TRBV29-1 and TRBJ2-7, with 7 bases fitting TRBD1. Germline CDR1 is SQVTM and CDR2 is ANQGSEA. The CDR3 has 12 residues. The V segment lost 7 bases and the J segment 2 bases; nucleotides outside the gene matches: 5. The CDR3, as DNA: TGCAGCGGGTTGACAGGGCCCTACGAGCAGTACTTC. This codes for CSGLTGPYEQYF.

CDR3 sequence (DNA): TGTGCCAGCAGTTTTTTAAAGGGGGCAAGTGGTGGGGCCAACGTCCTGACTTTC. Translating it yields CASSFLKGASGGANVLTF. The V call is TRBV27, the J call TRBJ2-6; 7 bases agree with TRBD1. V trimming: 3 bases; J trimming: 3 bases; junction bases outside the gene matches: 11. Germline CDR1 is MNHEY and CDR2 is SMNVEV (reference sequence). This CDR3 spans 18 amino acids. Based on the CDR3 plus reference TRBV27 and TRBJ2-6, the full variable domain is EAQVTQNPRYLITVTGKKLTVTCSQNMNHEYMSWYRQDPGLGLRQIYYSMNVEVTDKGDVPEGYKVSRKEKRNFPLILESPSPNQTSLYFCASSFLKGASGGANVLTFGAGSRLTVL.

The chain recombines TRBV5-4 with TRBJ2-3; no definite D call. CDR1 is SGHNT, CDR2 YYREEE, per germline (reference sequence). The CDR3 is 12 residues long. Between the trimmed V and J ends, which lost 1 base and 2 bases, there was a span of 2 bases. The CDR3 loop reads CASSLNTDTQYF. The CDR3 DNA sequence: TGTGCCAGCAGCTTGAACACAGATACGCAGTATTTT.

The chain is built from TRBV30 and TRBJ2-1; D is unresolved. Trimming pared 2 bases from V and 6 bases from J, leaving 14 bases between. This CDR3 has 14 amino acids. Germline-derived CDR1 and CDR2 are GTSNPN and SVGIG (reference sequence). The CDR3 here is CAWSRLRSPNEQFF. The CDR3 region has the DNA TGTGCCTGGAGTCGTCTACGCAGTCCCAATGAGCAGTTCTTC. Complete variable domain (other parts from reference TRBV30 and TRBJ2-1): SQTIHQWPATLVQPVGSPLSLECTVEGTSNPNLYWYRQAAGRGLQLLFYSVGIGQISSEVPQNLSASRPQDRQFILSSKKLLLSDSGFYLCAWSRLRSPNEQFFGPGTRLTVL.

This clone was picked up a small number of times. This rearrangement joins TRBV25-1 to TRBJ2-5; D not resolved. Per the germline V gene, CDR1 is MGHDK and CDR2 is SYGVNS. The CDR3 runs to 15 residues. V dropped 1 base and J dropped 1 base, with 10 bases sitting between them. This CDR3 reads CASSEFWSSQETQYF. As DNA, the CDR3 is TGTGCCAGCAGTGAATTTTGGAGTAGCCAAGAGACCCAGTACTTC.

This chain links TRBV30 with TRBJ1-6; 8 bases are shared with TRBD1. CDR1 is GTSNPN and CDR2 is SVGIG in the germline V gene (reference sequence). The V segment lost 5 bases and the J segment 2 bases; nucleotides outside the gene matches: 2. The length of the CDR3 is 14 residues. As DNA, the CDR3 is TGTGCCTGGCAGGGGGCGGCCTATAATTCACCCCTCCACTTT. As protein: CAWQGAAYNSPLHF.

The table lists this clone with a few counts. The chain employs TRBV29-1 and TRBJ2-3; TRBD2 matches 9 bases. Looked up from germline, CDR1 is SQVTM and CDR2 is ANQGSEA. Trimming at V came to 7 bases and at J to 0 bases, leaving 11 bases not matched to a gene. The CDR3 is 16 residues long. The CDR3 nucleotides read TGCAGCGCCCAGGGACTGACTAGCGGAAGCACAGATACGCAGTATTTT. Encoded protein: CSAQGLTSGSTDTQYF.

The V and J genes are TRBV18 and TRBJ1-1, with D unclear. Germline loops: CDR1 KGHSH, CDR2 LQKENI. V gave up 3 bases and J gave up 3 bases, with 8 bases separating them. The CDR3 contains 13 residues. CDR3 region: CASSPKLDTEAFF. CDR3 bases: TGTGCCAGCTCACCCAAGCTGGACACTGAAGCTTTCTTT.

V and J are TRBV5-1 and TRBJ2-5, with D tentatively TRBD2 (6 bases). Trimming took off 4 bases at V and 5 bases at J, with 12 bases between the two ends. CDR1 is SGHRS, CDR2 YFSETQ, per germline. CDR3 length: 13 residues. The CDR3 protein is CASSSLAVETQYF. The CDR3 DNA follows: TGCGCCAGCAGCAGTTTAGCGGTCGAGACCCAGTACTTC.

This clone was observed a single time. The rearrangement links TRBV29-1 to TRBJ1-2; D is ambiguous. Germline V gene data show CDR1 as SQVTM and CDR2 as ANQGSEA. The length of the CDR3 is 12 residues. Trimming removed 7 bases at V and 0 bases at J, with 9 bases between. The CDR3 region is CSASEANYGYTF. The CDR3, as DNA: TGCAGCGCCTCTGAAGCTAACTATGGCTACACCTTC.

This chain links TRBV21-1 with TRBJ2-5. TRBV21-1 is noted as a pseudogene. The CDR3 has 15 residues. This chain's CDR3 is CASSKRDGAVMAQYF. The CDR3 DNA reads as TGTGCCAGCAGCAAACGGGACGGCGCAGTTATGGCCCAGTACTTC.

This clone has only a few counts. The chain links TRBV25-1 to TRBJ1-1; D gene ambiguous. Per the germline V gene, CDR1 is MGHDK and CDR2 is SYGVNS. This CDR3 comprises 11 residues. Trimming pared 1 base from V and 8 bases from J, leaving 5 bases between. The CDR3 DNA follows: TGTGCCAGCAGTGAATTGGGGGAAGCTTTCTTT. As protein: CASSELGEAFF. Full variable domain (remainder filled in from reference TRBV25-1 and TRBJ1-1): EADIYQTPRYLVIGTGKKITLECSQTMGHDKMYWYQQDPGMELHLIHYSYGVNSTEKGDLSSESTVSRIRTEHFPLTLESARPSHTSQYLCASSELGEAFFGQGTRLTVV.

The chain couples TRBV29-1 to TRBJ2-7, with D possibly matching TRBD1 (7 bases). CDR1 is SQVTM and CDR2 is ANQGSEA in the germline V gene. This CDR3 has 15 residues. Trimming stripped 0 bases from V and 4 bases from J, with 16 bases between. Written as DNA, the CDR3 is TGCAGCGTTGAAGATCCCAGCAGGGGGGATTACGAGCAGTACTTC. This codes for CSVEDPSRGDYEQYF.

The gene calls are TRBV30 and TRBJ1-2; no definite D call. The V gene's germline CDR1 is GTSNPN and CDR2 SVGIG (reference sequence). The CDR3 length is 13 residues. V was clipped by 2 bases and J by 4 bases, with 11 bases between them. The CDR3 coding sequence is TGTGCCTGGAGTTTGAGTATTACCTATGGCTACACCTTC. Encoded protein: CAWSLSITYGYTF.

The CDR3 here is CASSGQGDSPLHF. DNA of the CDR3: TGTGCCAGCAGCGGACAGGGGGACTCACCCCTCCACTTT. V usage is TRBV9 and J usage is TRBJ1-6, with TRBD1 identical over 9 bases. CDR1 is SGDLS and CDR2 is YYNGEE in the germline V gene. This CDR3 spans 13 amino acids. V lost 3 bases, J lost 10 bases, and 2 bases stayed unmatched.

The rearrangement links TRBV29-1 to TRBJ2-1; 7 bases align to TRBD1. The CDR3 has 13 residues. The germline V gene encodes CDR1 SQVTM and CDR2 ANQGSEA. V lost 6 bases, J lost 4 bases, and 6 bases stayed unmatched. DNA for the CDR3: TGCAGCGTGGGACAGTCACCTTACAATGAGCAGTTCTTC. Translated, it gives CSVGQSPYNEQFF.

This clone turned up a few times. The chain joins TRBV30 to TRBJ1-5; TRBD1 matches at 9 bases. V gave up 4 bases and J gave up 7 bases; unmatched junction bases: 11. Germline loops: CDR1 GTSNPN, CDR2 SVGIG (reference sequence). The CDR3 runs 15 residues. This chain's CDR3 is CAWNRGLGFRQPQHF. The CDR3 DNA sequence: TGTGCCTGGAACAGGGGGCTAGGGTTTCGGCAGCCCCAGCATTTT.